This TCR beta chain was found in a study of T cell repertoires in cytomegalovirus infection (dated by TCRdb to about 2019). Turning to the overall study: Because public TCR beta signatures pointed to carriage of CMV infection together with the matching HLA type, the HLA type of each donor mattered for the analysis.

After removal of 4 bases from V and 4 bases from J, the junction retains 15 bases not matched to a gene. There are 18 amino acids in the CDR3, from cysteine to phenylalanine inclusive. Just CDR3 DNA is preserved here, 54 bases in frame from base 1. Looking up the germline V gene yields CDR1 KGHDR and CDR2 SFDVKD. General conclusions and limits of the study: In both this cohort and an independent approximately 370-donor cohort, the cumulative frequency of public TCR beta family members distinguished carriers of CMV infection plus the relevant HLA type. The ex vivo response was dominated by HLA-C-restricted CMV-specific TCR beta clonotypes, which also provided the single most frequent clonotype in two of eight donors.

This clonotype appeared a few times. Its recognized antigen is unknown. No qualities accompany the bases; no much larger clone lies one base away. The sequencer was an Illumina HiSeq 1500. Clones were called with MiXCR by TCRdb after fastp trimmed the public reads at Q25, and only in-frame beta chains were retained. Rows with one shared CDR3 protein collapse into an entry with the most common genes and DNA. For this sample the table gives about 530,000 distinct CDR3 sequences, of which more than 25% were detected only once. The ten biggest clones cover over 10% of the sample. This TCR came from a human donor in good health (CMV status not recorded). Some clones in this sample may be carry-over from other donors' samples. The sequence is built from TRBV24-1 and TRBJ2-4, and 7 junctional nucleotides match TRBD1. The sample consisted of PBMCs. The CDR3 region has the sequence CATSDSGTAPFEKNIQYF. The DNA is TGTGCCACCAGTGACTCCGGGACAGCGCCTTTTGAAAAAAACATTCAGTACTTC.